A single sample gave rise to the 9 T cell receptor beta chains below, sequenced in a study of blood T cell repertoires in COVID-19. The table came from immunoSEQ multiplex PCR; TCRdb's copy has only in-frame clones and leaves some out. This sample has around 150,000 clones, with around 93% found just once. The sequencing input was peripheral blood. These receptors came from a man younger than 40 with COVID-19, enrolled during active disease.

CDR3 nucleotide sequence: TGCGCCAGCACCTCTTGGGTTGCGGGAGATTTTTCCTACGAGCAGTACTTC. Residues: CASTSWVAGDFSYEQYF. The V gene is TRBV5-1, the J gene TRBJ2-7; TRBD2 matches 7 bases. The CDR3 runs to 17 residues. J lost 1 base, V lost 6 bases, and 16 bases had no gene match. Germline V gene lookup returns CDR1 SGHRS and CDR2 YFSETQ.

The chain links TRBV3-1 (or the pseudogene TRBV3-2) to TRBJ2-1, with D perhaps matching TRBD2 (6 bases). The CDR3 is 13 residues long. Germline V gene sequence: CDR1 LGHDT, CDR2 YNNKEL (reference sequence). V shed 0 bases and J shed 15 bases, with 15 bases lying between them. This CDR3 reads CASSQDLLGGLFF. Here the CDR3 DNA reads TGTGCCAGCAGCCAAGATCTTCTGGGAGGTTTGTTCTTC.

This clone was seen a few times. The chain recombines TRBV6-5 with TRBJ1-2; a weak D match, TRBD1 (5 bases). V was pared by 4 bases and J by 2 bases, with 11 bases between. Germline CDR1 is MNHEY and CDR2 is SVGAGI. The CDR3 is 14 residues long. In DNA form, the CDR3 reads TGTGCCAGCAGTTTCACGACAGAGAACTATGGCTACACCTTC. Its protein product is CASSFTTENYGYTF.

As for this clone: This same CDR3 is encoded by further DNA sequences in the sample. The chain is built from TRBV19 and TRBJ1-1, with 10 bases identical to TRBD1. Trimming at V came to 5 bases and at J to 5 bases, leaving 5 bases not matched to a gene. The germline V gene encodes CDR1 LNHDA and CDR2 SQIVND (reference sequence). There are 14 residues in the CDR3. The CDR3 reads CASSPGQGWTEAFF. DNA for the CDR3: TGTGCCAGTAGTCCGGGACAGGGGTGGACTGAAGCTTTCTTT. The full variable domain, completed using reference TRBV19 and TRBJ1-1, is DGGITQSPKYLFRKEGQNVTLSCEQNLNHDAMYWYRQDPGQGLRLIYYSQIVNDFQKGDIAEGYSVSREKKESFPLTVTSAQKNPTAFYLCASSPGQGWTEAFFGQGTRLTVV.

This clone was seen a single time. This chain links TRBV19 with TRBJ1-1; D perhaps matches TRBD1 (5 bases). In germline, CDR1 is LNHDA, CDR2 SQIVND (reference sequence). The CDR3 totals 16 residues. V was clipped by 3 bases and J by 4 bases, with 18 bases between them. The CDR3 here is CASSIGVVRGSTEAFF. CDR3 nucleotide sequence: TGTGCCAGTAGTATCGGCGTCGTGCGGGGGAGCACTGAAGCTTTCTTT.

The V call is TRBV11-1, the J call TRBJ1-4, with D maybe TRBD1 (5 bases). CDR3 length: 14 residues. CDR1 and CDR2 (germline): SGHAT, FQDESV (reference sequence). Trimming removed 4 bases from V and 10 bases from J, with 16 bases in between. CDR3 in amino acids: CASSSEFQGGKLFF. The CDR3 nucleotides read TGTGCCAGCAGCTCAGAGTTTCAGGGAGGAAAACTGTTTTTT.

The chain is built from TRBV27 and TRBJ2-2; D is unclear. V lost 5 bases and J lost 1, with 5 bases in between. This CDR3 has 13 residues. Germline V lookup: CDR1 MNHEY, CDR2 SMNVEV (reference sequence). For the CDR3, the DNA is TGTGCCAGCAGTCCACAGAACACCGGGGAGCTGTTTTTT. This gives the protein CASSPQNTGELFF.

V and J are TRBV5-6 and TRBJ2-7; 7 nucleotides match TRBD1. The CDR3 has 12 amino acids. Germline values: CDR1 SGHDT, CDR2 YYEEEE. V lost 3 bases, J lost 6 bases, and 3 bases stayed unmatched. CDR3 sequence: CASSSYRGEQYF. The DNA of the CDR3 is TGTGCCAGCAGCTCCTACAGGGGCGAGCAGTACTTC.

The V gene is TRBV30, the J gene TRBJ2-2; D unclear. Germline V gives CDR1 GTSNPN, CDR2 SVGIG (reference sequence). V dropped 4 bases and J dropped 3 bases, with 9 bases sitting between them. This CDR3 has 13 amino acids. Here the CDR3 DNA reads TGTGCCTGGATGGGCCGTTACACCGGGGAGCTGTTTTTT. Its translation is CAWMGRYTGELFF.